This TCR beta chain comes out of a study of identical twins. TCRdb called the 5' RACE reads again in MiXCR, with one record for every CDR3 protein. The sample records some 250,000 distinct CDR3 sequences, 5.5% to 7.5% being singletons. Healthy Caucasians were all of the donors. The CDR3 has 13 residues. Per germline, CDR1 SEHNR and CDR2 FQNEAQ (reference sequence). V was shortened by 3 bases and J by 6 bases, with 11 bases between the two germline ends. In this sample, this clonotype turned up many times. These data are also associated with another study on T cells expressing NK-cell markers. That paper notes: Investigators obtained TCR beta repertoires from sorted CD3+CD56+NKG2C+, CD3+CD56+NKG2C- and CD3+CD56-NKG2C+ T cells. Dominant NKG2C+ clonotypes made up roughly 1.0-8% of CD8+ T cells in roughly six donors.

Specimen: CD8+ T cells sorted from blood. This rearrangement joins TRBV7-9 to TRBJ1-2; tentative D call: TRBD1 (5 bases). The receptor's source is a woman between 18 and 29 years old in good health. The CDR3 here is CASSFRREDGYTF. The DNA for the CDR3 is TGTGCCAGCAGCTTCCGCAGGGAAGATGGCTACACCTTC.